This entry is about one TCR beta chain. The CDR3 has 18 residues. V lost 0 bases to trimming and J lost 4 bases; unmatched junction nucleotides: 12. Per the germline V gene, CDR1 is LNHDA and CDR2 is SQIVND (reference sequence). The entry originates in a study of blood T cell repertoires in COVID-19. Study at large: Spain, Italy and the United States supplied samples that represented acute and convalescent COVID-19.

Enrollees, roughly 18 to 89 years old, lived in approximately 24 US areas. Recovered Cohort 3 donors showed two negative PCRs, clearance, or symptom resolution. Original processing notes: Counts of nucleated cells, estimated from reference gene primer amplification, were obtained. Sequenced by immunoSEQ multiplex PCR; TCRdb stores in-frame clones only, minus some. That table is the source of V, J and clone size, and D and trimming were worked out from the DNA. The sample lists about 220,000 clones, about nine tenths occurring once. The clonotype was recovered from a woman in her twenties or thirties who had recovered from COVID-19. This rearrangement joins TRBV19 to TRBJ1-2, with TRBD1 matching 9 bases. Sequences were obtained from PBMCs or T cells enriched from blood (not recorded which). The CDR3 loop reads CASSIDALEGQGTYGYTF. The CDR3 nucleotides are TGTGCCAGTAGTATAGATGCGCTCGAGGGACAGGGAACCTATGGCTACACCTTC. Full variable domain (missing parts from reference TRBV19 and TRBJ1-2): DGGITQSPKYLFRKEGQNVTLSCEQNLNHDAMYWYRQDPGQGLRLIYYSQIVNDFQKGDIAEGYSVSREKKESFPLTVTSAQKNPTAFYLCASSIDALEGQGTYGYTFGSGTRLTVV.